This T cell receptor (beta chain) was sequenced during a study of blood T cell repertoires in COVID-19. This clone was seen a single time. In the authors' methods: Nucleated cell number was recorded as an estimate derived from reference gene primer amplification. TCRdb's copy holds only in-frame clones and misses some; the assay was immunoSEQ multiplex PCR. V, J and clone size are taken as reported in that table, and D and trimming were inferred from the DNA itself. Here the sample spans 150,000 to 180,000 clones, 70% to 85% being singletons. The CDR3 is 13 residues long. Deletions cut 2 bases from V and 2 bases from J, with 4 bases between. Germline values: CDR1 KGHDR, CDR2 SFDVKD.

This sequence joins TRBV24-1 and TRBJ2-3; D unresolved. The TCR originated in a woman aged 55-69 years with acute or convalescent COVID-19. Sample: peripheral blood. The CDR3 protein is CATSDSNTDTQYF. The CDR3 coding sequence is TGTGCCACCAGTGATTCCAACACAGATACGCAGTATTTT.